These 18 T cell receptor beta chains were sequenced from one sample in a study of Ad26.COV2.S vaccination and SARS-CoV-2 variants. Method: immunoSEQ multiplex PCR; TCRdb's copy keeps in-frame clones and lacks some. Of about 350,000 clones in the sample, approximately 90% were seen once. The sequenced sample was peripheral blood, obtained after recovery from COVID-19. These receptors were collected from a human donor who had recovered from COVID-19.

This clone was counted a single time. This rearrangement joins TRBV3-1 (or the pseudogene TRBV3-2) to TRBJ2-1; 8 bases are shared with TRBD1. The germline V gene encodes CDR1 LGHDT and CDR2 YNNKEL (reference sequence). V shed 0 bases and J 16 bases; nucleotides not matched to a gene: 14. The CDR3 length is 15 residues. CDR3 loop: CASSQDDRTGGIVFF. The CDR3, as DNA: TGTGCCAGCAGCCAAGATGACAGAACAGGGGGGATCGTATTCTTC.

This chain uses TRBV4-3 with TRBJ2-3; D unresolved. The V end was cut by 1 base, the J end by 10 bases, with 15 bases between. The CDR3 runs 14 residues. Per the germline V gene, CDR1 is LGHNA and CDR2 is YSLEER. The CDR3 sequence: CASSQGGFHKAQYF. Written as DNA, the CDR3 is TGCGCCAGCAGCCAAGGTGGATTCCATAAGGCGCAGTATTTT.

The chain combines TRBV3-1 (or the pseudogene TRBV3-2) with TRBJ2-2; D is undetermined. The CDR3 is 14 residues long. V shed 3 bases and J shed 2 bases, with 7 bases lying between them. Per the germline V gene, CDR1 is LGHDT and CDR2 is YNNKEL (reference sequence). The CDR3: CASSQPGNTGELFF. The CDR3, as DNA: TGTGCCAGCAGCCAGCCAGGAAACACCGGGGAGCTGTTTTTT.

This sequence joins TRBV5-5 and TRBJ2-5; no reliable D call. The CDR3 loop spans 12 amino acids. Trimming took off 1 base at V and 0 bases at J, with 1 base between the two ends. Per the germline V gene, CDR1 is SGHKS and CDR2 is YYEKEE (reference sequence). This CDR3 is CASSLYQETQYF. Written as DNA, the CDR3 is TGTGCCAGCAGCTTGTACCAAGAGACCCAGTACTTC.

The V and J genes are TRBV5-1 and TRBJ2-5; 9 bases line up with TRBD1. In germline, CDR1 is SGHRS, CDR2 YFSETQ. This CDR3 is built from 15 residues. Germline trimming cut 4 bases from V and 1 base from J; bases unmatched to any gene: 5. The CDR3 protein is CASSPGQGIQETQYF. The CDR3 nucleotides are TGCGCCAGCAGCCCGGGACAGGGAATCCAAGAGACCCAGTACTTC.

The chain's CDR3 is CASSPPSYNEQFF. The CDR3 DNA reads TGTGCCAGCTCACCCCCCAGTTACAATGAGCAGTTCTTC. This rearrangement joins TRBV18 to TRBJ2-1; D is undetermined. CDR1 and CDR2 (germline): KGHSH, LQKENI. V was cut by 3 bases and J by 4 bases, with 7 bases left in between. This CDR3 comprises 13 residues.

The V and J genes are TRBV7-9 and TRBJ1-1; D might be TRBD1 (5 bases). The V end lost 5 bases, the J end lost 4 bases, and 14 bases lay between the germline ends. Germline CDR1 SEHNR, CDR2 FQNEAQ (reference sequence). This CDR3 is built from 14 residues. This CDR3 is CASSPHIGVTEAFF. The CDR3 nucleotides read TGTGCCAGCAGCCCCCACATAGGGGTCACTGAAGCTTTCTTT.

The chain has TRBV4-3 and TRBJ2-2; D is unresolved. V shed 4 bases and J shed 2 bases, with 8 bases lying between them. CDR3 length equals 14 residues. The germline V gene encodes CDR1 LGHNA and CDR2 YSLEER. This CDR3 is CASSRAGNTGELFF. CDR3 in DNA: TGCGCCAGCAGCCGGGCAGGCAACACCGGGGAGCTGTTTTTT.

The rearrangement joins TRBV6-5 to TRBJ1-6; D is ambiguous. Germline V lookup: CDR1 MNHEY, CDR2 SVGAGI. V was shortened by 3 bases and J by 7 bases, with 13 bases between the two germline ends. This CDR3 contains 15 residues. CDR3 residues: CASSYFRERNSPLHF. DNA for the CDR3: TGTGCCAGCAGTTATTTTAGGGAGAGGAATTCACCCCTCCACTTT.

CDR3 residues: CASTGGIYGYTF. In nucleotides, the CDR3 is TGTGCCAGTACCGGCGGGATCTATGGCTACACCTTC. The J gene is TRBJ1-2, the V gene TRBV6-5; D is undetermined. The length of the CDR3 is 12 residues. Germline CDR1 and CDR2: MNHEY and SVGAGI. Trimming shortened V by 9 bases and J by 4 bases, and 12 bases separated the two germline ends.

This chain joins TRBV19 and TRBJ2-3; TRBD2 aligns across 9 bases. Per the germline V gene, CDR1 is LNHDA and CDR2 is SQIVND (reference sequence). The CDR3 totals 15 residues. Trimming at V came to 3 bases and at J to 3 bases, leaving 4 bases not matched to a gene. DNA for the CDR3: TGTGCCAGTAGTATGCGGGGGGGCGGAACAGATACGCAGTATTTT. Translating gives CASSMRGGGTDTQYF.

The V gene is TRBV29-1, the J gene TRBJ2-6; 9 bases map to TRBD1. The CDR3 sequence is 17 residues long. Germline V gives CDR1 SQVTM, CDR2 ANQGSEA. V lost 4 bases, J lost 2 bases, and 9 bases stayed unmatched. The CDR3 DNA is TGCAGCGTTGGACCGGGACAGGGAGTTCCTGGGGCCAACGTCCTGACTTTC. Encoded protein: CSVGPGQGVPGANVLTF.

This clone was detected only once. The chain employs TRBV5-5 and TRBJ1-2, with 7 nucleotides matching TRBD1. This CDR3 contains 17 residues. CDR1 and CDR2 (germline): SGHKS, YYEKEE (reference sequence). The V segment lost 4 bases and the J segment 6 bases; nucleotides outside the gene matches: 18. CDR3 DNA: TGTGCCAGCAGCCAACCCAAGGAGGGGGCATTTCCCCATGGCTACACCTTC. Amino acids: CASSQPKEGAFPHGYTF.

The chain joins TRBV7-6 to TRBJ2-1; 10 nucleotides align to TRBD1. This CDR3 is built from 17 residues. From germline, CDR1 is SGHVS and CDR2 FNYEAQ. Losses at the gene ends were 2 bases for V and 6 bases for J; bases not matched to a gene: 10. The CDR3 region is CASSLMIGTGAGNEQFF. For the CDR3, the DNA is TGTGCCAGCAGCTTAATGATAGGGACAGGGGCCGGCAATGAGCAGTTCTTC.

The J gene is TRBJ2-3, the V gene TRBV7-2; D not certain. Germline V CDR1 and CDR2: SGHTA, FQGNSA. The CDR3 consists of 12 residues. Trimming pared 4 bases from V and 5 bases from J, leaving 7 bases between. The CDR3 bases are TGTGCCAGCAGCTCGTTGGGAGATACGCAGTATTTT. This sequence encodes CASSSLGDTQYF.

The V gene is TRBV9, the J gene TRBJ1-6; D is possibly TRBD1 (6 bases). CDR1 is SGDLS and CDR2 is YYNGEE in the germline V gene. Trimming stripped 6 bases from V and 0 bases from J, with 10 bases between. The CDR3 runs 15 residues. The CDR3, as DNA: TGTGCCAGCACCCGGACAGACTCCTATAATTCACCCCTCCACTTT. This codes for CASTRTDSYNSPLHF.

This chain uses TRBV27 with TRBJ1-5; D gene ambiguous. Germline values: CDR1 MNHEY, CDR2 SMNVEV (reference sequence). The V gene lost 2 bases and the J gene lost 7 bases, with 18 bases spanning the gap. CDR3 size: 16 residues. CDR3 in amino acids: CASSLTMEGMEQPQHF. CDR3 sequence (DNA): TGTGCCAGCAGTTTAACAATGGAGGGAATGGAGCAGCCCCAGCATTTT.

The CDR3 bases are TGTGCCAGCAGCCAGGTGGCGAACACTGAAGCTTTCTTT. This codes for CASSQVANTEAFF. The chain recombines TRBV14 with TRBJ1-1; D gene ambiguous. Per the germline V gene, CDR1 is SGHDN and CDR2 is FVKESK. V dropped 3 bases and J dropped 1 base, with 6 bases sitting between them. The CDR3 covers 13 residues.